Below are 11 T cell receptor beta chains sequenced from a single sample in a study of blood T cell repertoires in COVID-19. This table comes from immunoSEQ multiplex PCR, and its TCRdb copy is limited to in-frame clones, with some not included. The repertoire holds fewer than 350,000 clones, with roughly 90% as singletons. The sequenced sample was peripheral blood. These receptors came from a woman in her twenties or thirties with COVID-19, enrolled during active disease.

CDR3 sequence: CASSPTVMNTEAFF. CDR3 in DNA: TGCGCCAGCAGCCCGACAGTAATGAACACTGAAGCTTTCTTT. This chain joins TRBV10-2 and TRBJ1-1, with D maybe TRBD1 (5 bases). Germline V CDR1 and CDR2: WSHSY, SAAADI. The V end lost 6 bases, the J end lost 0 bases, and 11 bases lay between the germline ends. CDR3 length: 14 amino acids.

The J gene is TRBJ1-4, the V gene TRBV18, with D possibly being TRBD1 (5 bases). V lost 4 bases and J 0 bases, leaving 12 bases between the germline ends. In germline, CDR1 is KGHSH, CDR2 LQKENI. This CDR3 has 16 amino acids. CDR3 bases: TGTGCCAGCTCACAAAGACAGCTTGCAACTAATGAAAAACTGTTTTTT. Its translation is CASSQRQLATNEKLFF.

The chain is built from TRBV7-9 and TRBJ1-1, with 9 bases lining up with TRBD1. After removal of 2 bases from V and 6 bases from J, the junction contained 4 bases not matched to a gene. The CDR3 length is 14 residues. Germline V gene data show CDR1 as SEHNR and CDR2 as FQNEAQ (reference sequence). CDR3 in DNA: TGTGCCAGCAGCTTAAAGGGACAGGGCCCTGAAGCTTTCTTT. The encoded protein is CASSLKGQGPEAFF. Based on the CDR3 plus reference TRBV7-9 and TRBJ1-1, the full variable domain is DTGVSQNPRHKITKRGQNVTFRCDPISEHNRLYWYRQTLGQGPEFLTYFQNEAQLEKSRLLSDRFSAERPKGSFSTLEIQRTEQGDSAMYLCASSLKGQGPEAFFGQGTRLTVV.

The rearrangement joins TRBV16 to TRBJ2-7, with 8 positions matching TRBD1. Germline trimming cut 3 bases from V and 6 bases from J; bases unmatched to any gene: 10. Germline CDR1 reads KGHSY; CDR2 reads FQNENV. The CDR3 totals 15 residues. CDR3 in DNA: TGTGCCAGCAGCCATCCAGGAGCAGGGGGCGTCGAGCAGTACTTC. Translating gives CASSHPGAGGVEQYF.

The CDR3 nucleotides are TGTGCCAGCAGCTTGGGGGGCGCCGATGAAAAACTGTTTTTT. Its translation is CASSLGGADEKLFF. The rearrangement links TRBV5-4 to TRBJ1-4, with D perhaps TRBD1 (5 bases). V lost 0 bases and J 6 bases, leaving 9 bases between the germline ends. Germline-derived CDR1 and CDR2 are SGHNT and YYREEE (reference sequence). This CDR3 has 14 residues.

This clone was detected only once. The chain has TRBV6-1 and TRBJ2-2; D is unclear. This CDR3 contains 13 residues. The germline V gene encodes CDR1 MNHNS and CDR2 SASEGT. V was cut by 2 bases and J by 5 bases, with 6 bases left in between. CDR3 region: CASSESATGELFF. The CDR3 coding sequence is TGTGCCAGCAGTGAAAGTGCGACCGGGGAGCTGTTTTTT.

The rearrangement joins TRBV30 to TRBJ1-6; maybe TRBD1 (5 bases). CDR3 length: 15 amino acids. Looked up from germline, CDR1 is GTSNPN and CDR2 is SVGIG (reference sequence). Trimming took off 3 bases at V and 5 bases at J, with 14 bases between the two ends. The CDR3 is CAWSPGGGDNSPLHF. As DNA, the CDR3 is TGTGCCTGGAGCCCTGGGGGGGGAGATAATTCACCCCTCCACTTT.

The V gene is TRBV6-6, the J gene TRBJ2-7; D not certain. CDR1 and CDR2 (germline): MNHNY, SVGAGI (reference sequence). The ends were cut back, 1 base at V and 0 bases at J, with 13 bases in the middle. The CDR3 is 16 amino acids. DNA for the CDR3: TGTGCCAGCAGTTACTTGCGCGCGGAGAGCTCCTACGAGCAGTACTTC. This codes for CASSYLRAESSYEQYF.

In this sample, this clone turned up once. V and J are TRBV5-8 and TRBJ2-4, with D perhaps TRBD1 (6 bases). Trimming took 7 bases from V and 1 from J, leaving 15 bases between them. This CDR3 is built from 15 residues. Germline V CDR1 and CDR2: SGHTS, YDEGEE. This CDR3 is CASGPGAWAKNIQYF. The CDR3 nucleotides read TGTGCCAGCGGTCCAGGGGCTTGGGCCAAAAACATTCAGTACTTC.

The rearrangement joins TRBV6-1 to TRBJ2-3, with unresolved D. The germline V gene has CDR1 MNHNS and CDR2 SASEGT. CDR3 size: 14 residues. With 1 base removed from V and 2 bases from J, the gap between germline ends came to 7 bases. CDR3 loop: CASSEGQFTDTQYF. The DNA for the CDR3 is TGTGCCAGCAGTGAAGGTCAGTTCACAGATACGCAGTATTTT.

The chain couples TRBV6-1 to TRBJ2-7, with 11 bases identical to TRBD2. V was clipped by 4 bases and J by 6 bases; unmatched bases: 14. Germline CDR1 and CDR2: MNHNS and SASEGT. The CDR3 has 17 residues. CDR3 nucleotides: TGTGCCAGCAGTGTCCTACCGGGACTAGCGGTGACCCTCGAGCAGTACTTC. As protein: CASSVLPGLAVTLEQYF.